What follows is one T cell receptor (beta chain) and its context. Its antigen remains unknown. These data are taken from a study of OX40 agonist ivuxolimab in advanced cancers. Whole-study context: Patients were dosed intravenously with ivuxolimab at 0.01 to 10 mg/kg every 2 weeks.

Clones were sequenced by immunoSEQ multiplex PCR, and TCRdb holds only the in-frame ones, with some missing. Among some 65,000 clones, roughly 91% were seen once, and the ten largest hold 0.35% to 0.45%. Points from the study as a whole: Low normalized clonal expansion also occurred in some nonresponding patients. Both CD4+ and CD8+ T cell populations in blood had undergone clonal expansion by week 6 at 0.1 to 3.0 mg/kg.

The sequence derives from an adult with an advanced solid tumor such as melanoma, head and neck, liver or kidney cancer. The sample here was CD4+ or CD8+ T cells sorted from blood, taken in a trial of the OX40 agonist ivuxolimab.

The CDR3 reads CASSLDVTGYEQYF. Written as DNA, the CDR3 is TGCGCCAGCAGCTTGGATGTGACGGGCTACGAGCAGTACTTC. The rearrangement joins TRBV5-1 to TRBJ2-7; D remains unclear. This CDR3 is built from 14 residues. Trimming took off 0 bases at V and 3 bases at J, with 10 bases between the two ends. Per germline, CDR1 SGHRS and CDR2 YFSETQ. Full variable domain (remainder filled in from reference TRBV5-1 and TRBJ2-7): KAGVTQTPRYLIKTRGQQVTLSCSPISGHRSVSWYQQTPGQGLQFLFEYFSETQRNKGNFPGRFSGRQFSNSRSEMNVSTLELGDSALYLCASSLDVTGYEQYFGPGTRLTVT.